A single sample gave rise to the 29 T cell receptor beta chains below, sequenced in a study of T cell changes during pregnancy in multiple sclerosis. Clones were sequenced by immunoSEQ multiplex PCR, and TCRdb holds only the in-frame ones, with some missing. The sample has about 89,000 clones; over 85% are singletons. The sequencing used peripheral blood, collected after pregnancy. The receptors shown here come from a female donor in good health, enrolled as a control in a pregnancy study.

The V call is TRBV20-1, the J call TRBJ2-5, with D hard to call. V lost 7 bases and J 5 bases, leaving 8 bases between the germline ends. The CDR3 covers 10 residues. Germline CDR1 DFQATT, CDR2 SNEGSKA (reference sequence). CDR3 in DNA: TGCAGTGGCTTAGATGAGACCCAGTACTTC. This sequence encodes CSGLDETQYF.

The chain is built from TRBV5-1 and TRBJ2-1; 9 bases are a match to TRBD2. Germline V gene lookup returns CDR1 SGHRS and CDR2 YFSETQ. CDR3 length: 15 amino acids. After removal of 0 bases from V and 14 bases from J, the junction contained 12 bases not matched to a gene. In DNA, the CDR3 is TGCGCCAGCAGCTTGGAAGGGACTAGCTTCTCAAGGGAGTTCTTC. Its protein is CASSLEGTSFSREFF.

V is TRBV5-4 and J is TRBJ2-7; 9 bases map to TRBD2. The CDR3 totals 16 residues. CDR1 and CDR2 from the germline V gene are SGHNT and YYREEE (reference sequence). V shed 3 bases, J shed 2 bases, and the junction held 9 bases outside the gene matches. The CDR3 DNA sequence: TGTGCCAGCAGCTCCGCCGCGACTAGCGGAGCCTACGAGCAGTACTTC. Its translation is CASSSAATSGAYEQYF.

The V and J genes are TRBV28 and TRBJ1-5; no clear D. The V end lost 3 bases, the J end lost 3 bases, and 12 bases lay between the germline ends. Germline CDR1 is MDHEN and CDR2 is SYDVKM. This CDR3 contains 15 residues. The CDR3: CASSFPTAVNQPQHF. The CDR3 nucleotides are TGTGCCAGCAGTTTCCCGACGGCGGTCAATCAGCCCCAGCATTTT.

The rearrangement uses TRBV5-1 and TRBJ2-7, with TRBD1 matching over 7 bases. The CDR3 contains 15 residues. The germline V gene encodes CDR1 SGHRS and CDR2 YFSETQ. J gave up 2 bases and V 1 base, and 6 bases lay outside the gene matches. The CDR3 reads CASSLSGTDPYEQYF. The DNA for the CDR3 is TGCGCCAGCAGCTTGTCCGGGACAGACCCCTACGAGCAGTACTTC.

The chain carries TRBV28 and TRBJ2-6; 10 bases are a match to TRBD2. The CDR3 has 19 residues. With V trimmed by 6 bases and J by 0 bases, 11 bases remained unmatched. CDR1 is MDHEN and CDR2 is SYDVKM in the germline V gene. CDR3 DNA sequence: TGTGCCAGCAGCCTAGGAGGAACTAGCGGGATCTCTGGGGCCAACGTCCTGACTTTC. Translating it yields CASSLGGTSGISGANVLTF.

The CDR3 DNA is TGCGCCAGCAGTGAGGAACTAGCGGCCTACGAGCAGTACTTC. It codes for CASSEELAAYEQYF. V usage is TRBV10-2 and J usage is TRBJ2-7; TRBD2 matches at 8 bases. CDR3 length: 14 amino acids. The V gene's germline CDR1 is WSHSY and CDR2 SAAADI. Trimming at V came to 2 bases and at J to 2 bases, leaving 2 bases not matched to a gene.

The rearrangement links TRBV28 to TRBJ1-3; TRBD1 aligns across 8 bases. Germline-derived CDR1 and CDR2 are MDHEN and SYDVKM. V gave up 5 bases and J gave up 3 bases; unmatched junction bases: 6. This CDR3 spans 15 amino acids. The CDR3 coding sequence is TGTGCCAGCAGTCCCAGGGACAGGATTGGAAACACCATATATTTT. This encodes CASSPRDRIGNTIYF.

This sequence joins TRBV5-4 and TRBJ2-1, with 9 bases lining up with TRBD1. The V gene end was trimmed by 4 bases and the J gene end by 4 bases; junction bases not matched to a gene: 3. Germline V lookup: CDR1 SGHNT, CDR2 YYREEE (reference sequence). This CDR3 has 14 amino acids. The CDR3 region is CASSLDRGYNEQFF. The CDR3 bases are TGTGCCAGCAGCCTGGACAGGGGATACAATGAGCAGTTCTTC.

As regards this clone: Distinct nucleotide sequences in the sample also encode this CDR3. V usage is TRBV5-6 and J usage is TRBJ2-7; 9 nucleotides agree with TRBD1. J gave up 4 bases and V 0 bases, and 2 bases lay outside the gene matches. The CDR3 loop spans 14 amino acids. The germline V gene encodes CDR1 SGHDT and CDR2 YYEEEE. The CDR3 DNA reads as TGTGCCAGCAGCTTGGACAGGGGGCATTACGAGCAGTACTTC. It codes for CASSLDRGHYEQYF.

This clone showed up just once. The gene calls are TRBV28 and TRBJ1-3, with D hard to call. CDR1 MDHEN and CDR2 SYDVKM come from the germline V gene. The CDR3 runs to 13 residues. V lost 8 bases and J lost 0, with 8 bases in between. The CDR3 sequence is CASARGSGNTIYF. The CDR3 nucleotides are TGTGCCAGCGCCCGGGGCTCTGGAAACACCATATATTTT.

The chain joins TRBV28 to TRBJ2-1, with TRBD2 matching over 10 bases. Germline CDR1 is MDHEN and CDR2 is SYDVKM. After removal of 4 bases from V and 4 bases from J, the junction contained 7 bases not matched to a gene. This CDR3 has 16 residues. CDR3 bases: TGTGCCAGCAGTTCACTACTAGCGGGGCGGTACAATGAGCAGTTCTTC. Its translation is CASSSLLAGRYNEQFF. The full variable domain, in which reference TRBV28 and TRBJ2-1 provide the parts outside the CDR3, is DVKVTQSSRYLVKRTGEKVFLECVQDMDHENMFWYRQDPGLGLRLIYFSYDVKMKEKGDIPEGYSVSREKKERFSLILESASTNQTSMYLCASSSLLAGRYNEQFFGPGTRLTVL.

The V gene is TRBV4-1, the J gene TRBJ1-2; TRBD1 might be the D (6 bases). Germline V gives CDR1 MGHRA, CDR2 YSYEKL. The CDR3 length is 15 residues. Between the trimmed V and J ends, which lost 11 bases and 1 base, there was a span of 20 bases. CDR3 sequence: CAANDRPRGNYGYTF. CDR3 sequence (DNA): TGCGCCGCTAACGACAGGCCACGAGGTAACTATGGCTACACCTTC.

The chain couples TRBV2 to TRBJ2-7, with D maybe TRBD1 (6 bases). The CDR3 runs to 15 residues. Trimming removed 4 bases from V and 1 base from J, with 14 bases in between. Germline-derived CDR1 and CDR2 are SNHLY and FYNNEI. The DNA for the CDR3 is TGTGCCAGCAGTGTCGGCAGGGGTTTATCCTACGAGCAGTACTTC. Encoded protein: CASSVGRGLSYEQYF.

The gene calls are TRBV27 and TRBJ2-1, with D uncertain. In germline, CDR1 is MNHEY, CDR2 SMNVEV (reference sequence). Between the trimmed V and J ends, which lost 5 bases and 4 bases, there was a span of 6 bases. CDR3 length: 12 residues. The CDR3 coding sequence is TGTGCCAGCAGTCGCACTTACAATGAGCAGTTCTTC. It is translated as CASSRTYNEQFF.

This clone has a handful of counts. V gene TRBV19 combines with J gene TRBJ1-1; the match to TRBD1 covers 9 bases. Germline V gene lookup returns CDR1 LNHDA and CDR2 SQIVND (reference sequence). The CDR3 covers 14 residues. Trimming cost V 6 bases and J 5 bases; bases outside gene matches: 7. The CDR3 region is CASRLWDRDTEAFF. CDR3 nucleotide sequence: TGTGCCAGTAGACTCTGGGACAGGGATACTGAAGCTTTCTTT.

The rearrangement links TRBV5-4 to TRBJ2-5; D not resolved. V lost 0 bases and J lost 2, with 5 bases in between. The CDR3 is 13 residues long. The germline V gene encodes CDR1 SGHNT and CDR2 YYREEE (reference sequence). CDR3 residues: CASSLDSQETQYF. The CDR3 coding sequence is TGTGCCAGCAGCTTGGACTCGCAAGAGACCCAGTACTTC. Drawing the rest from reference TRBV5-4 and TRBJ2-5, the complete variable domain is ETGVTQSPTHLIKTRGQQVTLRCSSQSGHNTVSWYQQALGQGPQFIFQYYREEENGRGNFPPRFSGLQFPNYSSELNVNALELDDSALYLCASSLDSQETQYFGPGTRLLVL.

This clone was detected once. The CDR3 region is CASSLALLGAYEQYF. For the CDR3, the DNA is TGTGCCAGCAGCTTAGCCCTGTTAGGGGCCTACGAGCAGTACTTC. This chain links TRBV7-8 with TRBJ2-7; possible D gene TRBD1, 5 bases. CDR3 length equals 15 residues. Per the germline V gene, CDR1 is SGHVS and CDR2 is FQNEAQ. V lost 0 bases and J 2 bases, leaving 11 bases between the germline ends.

There are a few counts of this clone. V is TRBV15 and J is TRBJ2-6; possible D gene TRBD2, 6 bases. The V end lost 8 bases, the J end lost 1 base, and 12 bases lay between the germline ends. Germline V gives CDR1 LNHNV, CDR2 YYDKDF (reference sequence). The CDR3 is made up of 15 amino acids. The CDR3 DNA reads TGTGCCACCGGGGAGGAACCTTCTGGGGCCAACGTCCTGACTTTC. Amino acids: CATGEEPSGANVLTF.

V and J are TRBV7-9 and TRBJ2-7; D possibly corresponds to TRBD1 (5 bases). Between the trimmed V and J ends, which lost 6 bases and 4 bases, there was a span of 16 bases. The germline gives CDR1 SEHNR, CDR2 FQNEAQ (reference sequence). CDR3 length: 14 residues. The CDR3 coding sequence is TGTGCCAGCAGTCCCAGTGGGGCAGGGTACGAGCAGTACTTC. Its protein is CASSPSGAGYEQYF. The variable domain in full, completed from reference TRBV7-9 and TRBJ2-7, reads DTGVSQNPRHKITKRGQNVTFRCDPISEHNRLYWYRQTLGQGPEFLTYFQNEAQLEKSRLLSDRFSAERPKGSFSTLEIQRTEQGDSAMYLCASSPSGAGYEQYFGPGTRLTVT.

This chain connects TRBV7-9 to TRBJ2-7, with D maybe TRBD2 (6 bases). V was cut by 1 base and J by 7 bases, with 17 bases left in between. Germline loops: CDR1 SEHNR, CDR2 FQNEAQ (reference sequence). This CDR3 is 15 amino acids long. Here the CDR3 reads CASSLGRWGSGEQYF. In DNA form, the CDR3 reads TGTGCCAGCAGCTTAGGCCGGTGGGGCAGCGGGGAGCAGTACTTC.

The gene calls are TRBV19 and TRBJ1-5; possibly TRBD1 for D (5 bases). The CDR3 extends over 15 amino acids. Germline CDR1 and CDR2: LNHDA and SQIVND (reference sequence). The ends were cut back, 6 bases at V and 0 bases at J, with 12 bases in the middle. The CDR3 protein is CASSPTDHSNQPQHF. For the CDR3, the DNA is TGTGCCAGTAGCCCGACAGACCATAGCAATCAGCCCCAGCATTTT.

V is TRBV5-5 and J is TRBJ1-1, with D possibly matching TRBD1 (6 bases). The V gene's germline CDR1 is SGHKS and CDR2 YYEKEE (reference sequence). The CDR3 covers 15 residues. V was clipped by 4 bases and J by 3 bases, with 16 bases between them. CDR3 nucleotide sequence: TGTGCCAGCAGCCCGCTGGGGGCGACTTACACTGAAGCTTTCTTT. Its translation is CASSPLGATYTEAFF.

The genes are TRBV2 and TRBJ2-5, with 12 positions matching TRBD2. V lost 8 bases to trimming and J lost 1 base; unmatched junction nucleotides: 11. Germline lookup yields CDR1 SNHLY and CDR2 FYNNEI. This CDR3 is built from 17 residues. CDR3 DNA: TGTGCCAGCTCAACAAGCGGACTAGCGGGACCCCAAGAGACCCAGTACTTC. Translated: CASSTSGLAGPQETQYF.

V usage is TRBV6-5 and J usage is TRBJ2-2, with 12 bases aligning to TRBD2. Germline CDR1 is MNHEY and CDR2 is SVGAGI. J lost 10 bases, V lost 7 bases, and 10 bases had no gene match. The CDR3 has 15 amino acids. For the CDR3, the DNA is TGTGCCAGCACCTCCCTAGCGGGGGGGAGCGAGGAGCTGTTTTTT. Translating gives CASTSLAGGSEELFF.

The chain carries TRBV6-1 and TRBJ2-7, with 11 bases identical to TRBD1. CDR1 MNHNS and CDR2 SASEGT come from the germline V gene. The V segment lost 4 bases and the J segment 0 bases; nucleotides outside the gene matches: 8. The CDR3 sequence is 17 residues long. DNA of the CDR3: TGTGCCAGCAGTGGCGTCGGACAGGGGGCCATCTCCTACGAGCAGTACTTC. It encodes CASSGVGQGAISYEQYF.

The gene calls are TRBV2 and TRBJ1-1, with D hard to call. The CDR3 consists of 11 residues. Germline V gene data show CDR1 as SNHLY and CDR2 as FYNNEI. Trimming took 4 bases from V and 10 from J, leaving 10 bases between them. The CDR3: CASSGSAVAFF. As DNA, the CDR3 is TGTGCCAGCAGTGGCAGCGCCGTAGCTTTCTTT.

J is TRBJ2-3 and V is TRBV9; TRBD2 matches 7 bases. CDR1 is SGDLS and CDR2 is YYNGEE in the germline V gene. Losses at the gene ends were 0 bases for V and 1 base for J; bases not matched to a gene: 5. The CDR3 contains 16 residues. Here the CDR3 reads CASSVATGGGTDTQYF. The CDR3 DNA sequence: TGTGCCAGCAGCGTAGCTACGGGGGGAGGCACAGATACGCAGTATTTT.

The chain links TRBV7-9 to TRBJ2-5; weak D call: TRBD2 (5 bases). The CDR3 has 16 residues. The V gene lost 4 bases and the J gene lost 4 bases, with 19 bases spanning the gap. The germline CDR1 and CDR2 sequences are SEHNR and FQNEAQ (reference sequence). In DNA, the CDR3 is TGTGCCAGCAGCTCCGTCCCTGAGGGAGTCGCAGAGACCCAGTACTTC. Translated, it gives CASSSVPEGVAETQYF.